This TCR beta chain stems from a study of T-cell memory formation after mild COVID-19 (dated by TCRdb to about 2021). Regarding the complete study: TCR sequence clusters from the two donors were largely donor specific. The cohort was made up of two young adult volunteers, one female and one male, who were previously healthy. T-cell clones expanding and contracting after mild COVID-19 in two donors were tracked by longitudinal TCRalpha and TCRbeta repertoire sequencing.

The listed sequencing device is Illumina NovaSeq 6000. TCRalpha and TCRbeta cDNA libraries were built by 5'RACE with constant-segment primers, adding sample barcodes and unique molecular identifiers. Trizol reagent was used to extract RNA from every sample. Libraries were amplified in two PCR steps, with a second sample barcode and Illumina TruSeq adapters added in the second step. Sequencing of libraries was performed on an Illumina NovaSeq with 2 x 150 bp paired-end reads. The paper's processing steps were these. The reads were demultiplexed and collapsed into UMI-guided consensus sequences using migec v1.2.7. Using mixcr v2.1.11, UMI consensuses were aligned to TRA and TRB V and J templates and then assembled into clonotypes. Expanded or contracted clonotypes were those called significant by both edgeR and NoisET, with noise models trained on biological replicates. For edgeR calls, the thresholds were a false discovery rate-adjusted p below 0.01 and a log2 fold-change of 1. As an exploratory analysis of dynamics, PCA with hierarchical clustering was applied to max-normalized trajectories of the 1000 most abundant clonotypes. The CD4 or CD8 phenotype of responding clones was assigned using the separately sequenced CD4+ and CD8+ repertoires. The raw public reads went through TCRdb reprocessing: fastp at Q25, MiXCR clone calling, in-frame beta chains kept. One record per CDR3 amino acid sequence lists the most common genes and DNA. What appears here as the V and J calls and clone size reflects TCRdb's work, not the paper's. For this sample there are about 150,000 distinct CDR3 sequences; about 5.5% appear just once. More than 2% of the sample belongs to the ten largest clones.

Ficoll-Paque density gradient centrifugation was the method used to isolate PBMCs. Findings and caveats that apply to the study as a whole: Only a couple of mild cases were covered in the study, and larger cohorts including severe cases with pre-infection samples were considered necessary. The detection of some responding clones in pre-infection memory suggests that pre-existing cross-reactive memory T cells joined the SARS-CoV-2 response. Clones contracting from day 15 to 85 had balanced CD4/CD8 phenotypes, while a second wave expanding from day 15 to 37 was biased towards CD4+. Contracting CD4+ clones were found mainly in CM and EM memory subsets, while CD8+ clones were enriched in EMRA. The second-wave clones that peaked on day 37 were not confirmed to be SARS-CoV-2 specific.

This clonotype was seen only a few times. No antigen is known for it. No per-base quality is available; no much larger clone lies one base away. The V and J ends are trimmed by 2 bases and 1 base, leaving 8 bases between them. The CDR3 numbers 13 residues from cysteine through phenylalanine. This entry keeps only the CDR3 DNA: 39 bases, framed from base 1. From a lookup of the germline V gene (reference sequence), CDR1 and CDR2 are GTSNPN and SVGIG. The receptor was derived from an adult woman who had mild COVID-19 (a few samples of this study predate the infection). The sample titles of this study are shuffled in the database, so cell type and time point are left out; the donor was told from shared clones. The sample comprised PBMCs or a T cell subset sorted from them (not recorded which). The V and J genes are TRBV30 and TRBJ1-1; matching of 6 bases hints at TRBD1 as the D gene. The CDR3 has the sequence CAWSPTGNTEAFF. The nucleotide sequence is TGTGCCTGGAGTCCGACAGGGAACACTGAAGCTTTCTTT. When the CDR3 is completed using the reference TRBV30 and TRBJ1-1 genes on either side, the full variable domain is SQTIHQWPATLVQPVGSPLSLECTVEGTSNPNLYWYRQAAGRGLQLLFYSVGIGQISSEVPQNLSASRPQDRQFILSSKKLLLSDSGFYLCAWSPTGNTEAFFGQGTRLTVV.